One and the same sample provided the 4 T cell receptor beta chains below, sequenced in a study of cytomegalovirus exposure and HLA in healthy donors. PCR was performed using 60 Vbeta and 13 Jbeta primers. Only in-frame clones appear in the TCRdb table, and some are missing; sequencing was by immunoSEQ multiplex PCR. The top ten hold around 1.9% of the sample, which has roughly 150,000 clones, approximately 9% seen once. Sequencing used PBMCs. Every receptor here comes from a male donor in good health and CMV-seronegative.

The chain combines TRBV7-3 with TRBJ2-2, with D perhaps matching TRBD2 (6 bases). Trimming took off 11 bases at V and 2 bases at J, with 15 bases between the two ends. The germline CDR1 and CDR2 sequences are SGHTA and FQGTGA. The CDR3 loop spans 14 amino acids. The CDR3 protein is CAGIGTRNTGELFF. The CDR3 coding sequence is TGTGCCGGCATCGGGACTCGCAACACCGGGGAGCTGTTTTTT.

CDR3 in amino acids: CASSLSPPGGELFF. CDR3 DNA sequence: TGCGCCAGCAGCTTAAGTCCCCCGGGCGGGGAGCTGTTTTTT. V gene TRBV5-1 combines with J gene TRBJ2-2, with unresolved D. CDR1 SGHRS and CDR2 YFSETQ come from the germline V gene. This CDR3 is built from 14 residues. With 2 bases removed from V and 7 bases from J, the gap between germline ends came to 12 bases.

This clone was seen more than once but under ten times. The chain has TRBV13 and TRBJ2-3, with 9 bases fitting TRBD2. The trim removed 4 bases at V and 3 bases at J, leaving 5 bases unmatched. Germline CDR1 reads PRHDT; CDR2 reads FYEKMQ (reference sequence). The CDR3 is 15 amino acids. CDR3 sequence: CASSSAGGPTDTQYF. The CDR3 DNA reads as TGTGCCAGCAGCTCGGCGGGGGGGCCGACAGATACGCAGTATTTT. Combining the CDR3 with reference TRBV13 and TRBJ2-3 gives the whole variable domain AAGVIQSPRHLIKEKRETATLKCYPIPRHDTVYWYQQGPGQDPQFLISFYEKMQSDKGSIPDRFSAQQFSDYHSELNMSSLELGDSALYFCASSSAGGPTDTQYFGPGTRLTVL.

A few counts support this clone. J is TRBJ2-2 and V is TRBV13; D is possibly TRBD2 (6 bases). The CDR3 length is 16 residues. CDR1 and CDR2 from the germline V gene are PRHDT and FYEKMQ (reference sequence). V was trimmed by 5 bases and J by 0 bases, leaving 13 bases between them. CDR3 protein: CASSPPSGPNTGELFF. In nucleotides, the CDR3 is TGTGCCAGCAGCCCGCCGAGCGGGCCGAACACCGGGGAGCTGTTTTTT.